This T cell receptor beta chain was profiled in a study of T cells after yellow fever vaccination. Points from the study as a whole: Most primary-vaccination clones reappeared after the booster (approximately 97% CD4, 85% to 90% CD8).

TCRdb re-called the 5' RACE reads with MiXCR, one entry per CDR3 protein. The repertoire holds about 630,000 distinct CDR3 sequences, roughly 12% seen once, with 14% to 15% in the top ten. CDR1 is SGHTA, CDR2 FQGNSA, per germline. Trimming removed 5 bases from V and 0 bases from J, with 19 bases in between. This CDR3 has 17 amino acids. This clonotype was counted between two and nine times. Its target is not known. The input for sequencing was PBMCs, taken on the day of the yellow fever booster vaccination. This sequence joins TRBV7-2 and TRBJ1-1; D remains unclear. The clonotype comes from a man younger than 45 who received the YFV17D yellow fever vaccine. In DNA form, the CDR3 reads TGTGCCAGCAGCCCCACCCGGGCCTATCTCGTGAACACTGAAGCTTTCTTT. Translated, it gives CASSPTRAYLVNTEAFF.